The 29 T cell receptor beta chains given below trace back to one sample, sequenced in a study of T and B cells in COVID-19 patients. Blood genomic DNA input for TRB amplification was about 240-550 ng. Multiplex PCR with BIOMED2 TRB-A/B primer pools amplified TRB rearrangements. Via MiXCR, TCRdb re-called the multiplex PCR reads, giving one row per CDR3 protein. Of over 8,000 distinct CDR3 sequences listed, under 30% are singletons. Sequencing used blood. The source is a human donor who had recovered from COVID-19.

This clonotype is medium-sized (0.01 to 0.1%). The CDR3 reads CAWSDGNEQFF. The CDR3 coding sequence is TGTGCCTGGAGTGATGGCAATGAGCAGTTCTTC. This sequence joins TRBV30 and TRBJ2-1; no definite D call. Germline V lookup: CDR1 GTSNPN, CDR2 SVGIG (reference sequence). V was clipped by 1 base and J by 6 bases, with 4 bases between them. The CDR3 is 11 residues long.

Judged by abundance, this clonotype is medium-sized. J is TRBJ2-7 and V is TRBV27, with a weak D call TRBD1 (6 bases). Germline CDR1 and CDR2: MNHEY and SMNVEV (reference sequence). V was cut by 6 bases and J by 2 bases, with 20 bases left in between. The CDR3 runs to 16 residues. The CDR3 nucleotides read TGTGCCAGCAGGCCCCGCGGACAGCCTTATACCTACGAGCAGTACTTC. It translates to CASRPRGQPYTYEQYF.

By frequency in the sample, this clonotype is medium-sized. CDR3 DNA sequence: TGCAGCGTTGAGGGACAAGGCTACACCTTC. It codes for CSVEGQGYTF. The chain links TRBV29-1 to TRBJ1-2; weak D call: TRBD1 (6 bases). V was shortened by 3 bases and J by 8 bases, with 7 bases between the two germline ends. Germline-derived CDR1 and CDR2 are SQVTM and ANQGSEA. This CDR3 region has 10 residues.

By share, this clonotype counts as medium-sized. J is TRBJ2-1 and V is TRBV6-4; 10 positions agree with TRBD1. The J segment lost 2 bases and the V segment lost 1 base, leaving 2 bases of the junction unmatched. Germline CDR1 is MRHNA and CDR2 is SNTAGT. This CDR3 comprises 16 residues. CDR3 in DNA: TGTGCCAGCAGTGACTTAGGACAGGGGGCCTACAATGAGCAGTTCTTC. Translated: CASSDLGQGAYNEQFF.

V and J are TRBV6-4 and TRBJ2-1, with 8 nucleotides matching TRBD1. The germline V gene has CDR1 MRHNA and CDR2 SNTAGT. The CDR3 length is 17 residues. The V gene end was trimmed by 5 bases and the J gene end by 10 bases; junction bases not matched to a gene: 19. The CDR3 protein is CASSWSRGQKDSYEQFF. The DNA for the CDR3 is TGTGCCAGCAGTTGGAGCAGGGGGCAAAAGGATTCGTACGAGCAGTTCTTC.

The gene calls are TRBV6-1 and TRBJ1-1; no reliable D call. The CDR3 consists of 12 residues. The ends were cut back, 6 bases at V and 3 bases at J, with 8 bases in the middle. CDR1 MNHNS and CDR2 SASEGT come from the germline V gene. The CDR3, as DNA: TGTGCCAGCAGCCTGACTTACACTGAAGCTTTCTTT. As protein: CASSLTYTEAFF.

This chain's CDR3 is CASSPRLLGRTGELFF. CDR3 nucleotides: TGTGCCAGCAGTCCCCGCTTATTAGGGCGGACCGGGGAGCTGTTTTTT. V gene TRBV2 combines with J gene TRBJ2-2; the D is unclear. V was cut by 5 bases and J by 5 bases, with 18 bases left in between. The CDR3 length is 16 residues. Germline V gene data show CDR1 as SNHLY and CDR2 as FYNNEI.

The chain employs TRBV6-1 and TRBJ1-1; D may be TRBD1 (6 bases). Deletions cut 6 bases from V and 6 bases from J, with 11 bases between. The CDR3 contains 12 residues. Germline CDR1 and CDR2: MNHNS and SASEGT. CDR3 DNA sequence: TGTGCCAGCAGGGGGGCGCAGTCTGAAGCTTTCTTT. It encodes CASRGAQSEAFF.

This clonotype was seen many times. The chain joins TRBV6-4 to TRBJ2-3; 14 positions match TRBD2. Trimming at V came to 10 bases and at J to 1 base, leaving 4 bases not matched to a gene. Germline V gene lookup returns CDR1 MRHNA and CDR2 SNTAGT. The CDR3 loop spans 15 amino acids. The CDR3 here is CATRLAGGGTDTQYF. The CDR3 DNA follows: TGTGCCACCAGACTAGCGGGGGGGGGCACAGATACGCAGTATTTT.

V and J are TRBV6-1 and TRBJ1-1, with 8 bases aligning to TRBD1. The germline V gene encodes CDR1 MNHNS and CDR2 SASEGT. With V trimmed by 3 bases and J by 3 bases, 0 bases remained unmatched. The CDR3 spans 13 residues. In DNA form, the CDR3 reads TGTGCCAGCAGTGACAGGGGGCACACTGAAGCTTTCTTT. This encodes CASSDRGHTEAFF.

By share, this clonotype ranks as medium-sized (0.01 to 0.1%). The chain recombines TRBV27 with TRBJ1-2; D not certain. Trimming pared 3 bases from V and 6 bases from J, leaving 11 bases between. CDR3 length: 13 residues. The germline CDR1 and CDR2 sequences are MNHEY and SMNVEV (reference sequence). The chain's CDR3 is CASSLAAAHGYTF. As DNA, the CDR3 is TGTGCCAGCAGTTTGGCAGCGGCCCATGGCTACACCTTC.

This clonotype occurred a few times. The chain links TRBV27 to TRBJ1-4; tentative D call: TRBD1 (6 bases). V dropped 0 bases and J dropped 2 bases, with 7 bases sitting between them. In germline, CDR1 is MNHEY, CDR2 SMNVEV (reference sequence). The CDR3 covers 15 residues. DNA of the CDR3: TGTGCCAGCAGTTTATCGGGGGCGACTAATGAAAAACTGTTTTTT. Its protein product is CASSLSGATNEKLFF.

CDR3 DNA sequence: TGCAGTGCCCCTCGGGCAGGGGTTAATTCACCCCTCCACTTT. Its protein product is CSAPRAGVNSPLHF. This chain uses TRBV20-1 with TRBJ1-6; TRBD1 might be the D (6 bases). Trimming shortened V by 6 bases and J by 6 bases, and 15 bases separated the two germline ends. Germline values: CDR1 DFQATT, CDR2 SNEGSKA (reference sequence). The CDR3 length is 14 residues.

By sample share, this clonotype is medium-sized (0.01 to 0.1%). The rearrangement links TRBV12-3 or TRBV12-4 to TRBJ2-7; either TRBD1 or TRBD2 may fit D (5 bases each). The CDR3 is 14 amino acids. Trimming shortened V by 6 bases and J by 3 bases, and 15 bases separated the two germline ends. In DNA, the CDR3 is TGTGCCAGCAGCTTTGGAGGTACAGGCTACGAGCAGTACGTC. This encodes CASSFGGTGYEQYV.

This clonotype is judged medium-sized. The rearrangement joins TRBV30 to TRBJ1-3, with D maybe TRBD1 (6 bases). The germline CDR1 and CDR2 sequences are GTSNPN and SVGIG (reference sequence). The CDR3 extends over 14 amino acids. V lost 0 bases and J lost 3, with 9 bases in between. The CDR3 DNA is TGTGCCTGGAGTGTACGAGGGGGTGGAAACACCATATATTTT. Translation gives CAWSVRGGGNTIYF.

About this clonotype: The junction shows a germline mismatch at one end, possibly a read error. The rearrangement links TRBV7-9 to TRBJ2-3, with D unresolved. CDR3 length: 12 amino acids. Germline V lookup: CDR1 SEHNR, CDR2 FQNEAQ (reference sequence). The DNA of the CDR3 is TGTGTCAGCAGCTTAGACACAGATACGCAGTATTTT. Protein product: CVSSLDTDTQYF.

This clonotype is labeled as medium-sized (0.01 to 0.1%). V and J are TRBV29-1 and TRBJ1-2; a weak D match, TRBD1 (5 bases). Germline CDR1 reads SQVTM; CDR2 reads ANQGSEA. V was trimmed by 7 bases and J by 3 bases, leaving 12 bases between them. This CDR3 is built from 12 residues. The DNA of the CDR3 is TGCAGCGGAATAGGGACGGACTATGGCTACACCTTC. Translation gives CSGIGTDYGYTF. The whole variable domain, remainder taken from reference TRBV29-1 and TRBJ1-2, is SAVISQKPSRDICQRGTSLTIQCQVDSQVTMMFWYRQQPGQSLTLIATANQGSEATYESGFVIDKFPISRPNLTFSTLTVSNMSPEDSSIYLCSGIGTDYGYTFGSGTRLTVV.

This chain joins TRBV4-2 and TRBJ2-2; TRBD2 matches 14 bases. This CDR3 has 20 amino acids. Germline CDR1 LGHNA, CDR2 YNFKEQ. With 2 bases clipped from V and 4 bases from J, the junction kept 12 bases outside the gene matches. The CDR3 is CASSQPEPLGTSGGTGELFF. In DNA form, the CDR3 reads TGTGCCAGCAGCCAACCCGAACCCCTCGGGACTAGCGGGGGCACCGGGGAGCTGTTTTTT.

This chain uses TRBV5-1 with TRBJ2-5; TRBD2 agrees at 14 bases. Germline-derived CDR1 and CDR2 are SGHRS and YFSETQ. The CDR3 totals 15 residues. The J segment lost 5 bases and the V segment lost 2 bases, leaving 2 bases of the junction unmatched. The DNA of the CDR3 is TGCGCCAGCAGCTTAGGGACTAGCGGGGGTGAGACCCAGTACTTC. Its translation is CASSLGTSGGETQYF.

This clonotype was counted between two and nine times. CDR3 nucleotides: TGCAGTGCTAGGGGGACAGCGGGGGCCTACGAGCAGTACTTC. It encodes CSARGTAGAYEQYF. The J gene is TRBJ2-7, the V gene TRBV20-1; the D gene is possibly TRBD2 (8 bases). V gave up 3 bases and J gave up 2 bases, with 14 bases separating them. Germline V gene sequence: CDR1 DFQATT, CDR2 SNEGSKA (reference sequence). This CDR3 comprises 14 residues.

The chain employs TRBV13 and TRBJ1-1, with 12 positions matching TRBD1. Germline values: CDR1 PRHDT, CDR2 FYEKMQ (reference sequence). The CDR3 is made up of 16 amino acids. V dropped 5 bases and J dropped 5; count of bases not matched to a gene: 9. The CDR3 sequence: CASSPKGQGAHTEAFF. The CDR3 coding sequence is TGTGCCAGCAGCCCCAAGGGACAGGGGGCGCATACTGAAGCTTTCTTT.

V gene TRBV5-1 combines with J gene TRBJ1-4; D is uncertain. Germline CDR1 and CDR2: SGHRS and YFSETQ. V gave up 0 bases and J gave up 0 bases, with 12 bases separating them. This CDR3 is 17 amino acids long. CDR3 in amino acids: CASSLVVSQATNEKLFF. Here the CDR3 DNA reads TGCGCCAGCAGCTTGGTGGTCAGCCAGGCAACTAATGAAAAACTGTTTTTT.

V gene TRBV6-1 combines with J gene TRBJ1-5; D unclear. Trimming cost V 7 bases and J 6 bases, with 16 bases left between them. The CDR3 runs 14 residues. Looked up from germline, CDR1 is MNHNS and CDR2 is SASEGT. As DNA, the CDR3 is TGTGCCAGCACTCTCTCAGTGGGCGGTCAGCCCCAGCATTTT. It specifies CASTLSVGGQPQHF.

By proportion, this clonotype is medium-sized. The chain recombines TRBV19 with TRBJ2-5; D is ambiguous. Per germline, CDR1 LNHDA and CDR2 SQIVND (reference sequence). V was pared by 2 bases and J by 5 bases, with 9 bases between. CDR3 length equals 13 residues. CDR3 in amino acids: CASSISAYETQYF. CDR3 sequence (DNA): TGTGCCAGTAGTATATCGGCTTACGAGACCCAGTACTTC.

The chain carries TRBV6-5 and TRBJ1-4, with 7 bases aligning to TRBD1. The CDR3 is made up of 14 amino acids. Unmatched junction bases numbered 8, after V lost 5 bases and J lost 8 bases. The germline gives CDR1 MNHEY, CDR2 SVGAGI. The CDR3 loop is CASSVDRDKEKLFF. Here the CDR3 DNA reads TGTGCCAGCAGTGTTGACAGGGATAAAGAAAAACTGTTTTTT.

The chain is built from TRBV5-6 and TRBJ1-2; 9 positions match TRBD1. The CDR3 consists of 15 residues. The V segment lost 1 base and the J segment 6 bases; nucleotides outside the gene matches: 7. Germline V CDR1 and CDR2: SGHDT, YYEEEE. DNA of the CDR3: TGTGCCAGCAGCTTGTCACAGGGGGCGCTTAATGGCTACACCTTC. This gives the protein CASSLSQGALNGYTF.

This clonotype was counted between two and nine times. The chain joins TRBV5-1 to TRBJ2-1; a weak D match, TRBD2 (6 bases). There are 15 residues in the CDR3. The V gene lost 4 bases and the J gene lost 0 bases, with 11 bases spanning the gap. In germline, CDR1 is SGHRS, CDR2 YFSETQ. The CDR3 region has the DNA TGCGCCAGCAGCGTGGGACTGAACTCCTACAATGAGCAGTTCTTC. Translated, it gives CASSVGLNSYNEQFF.

V usage is TRBV24-1 and J usage is TRBJ2-2; TRBD1 might be the D (5 bases). CDR1 and CDR2 (germline): KGHDR, SFDVKD. V lost 1 base, J lost 3 bases, and 5 bases lay in between. This CDR3 region has 14 residues. The chain's CDR3 is CATSDFRDTGELFF. The CDR3 nucleotides are TGTGCCACCAGTGATTTCAGGGACACCGGGGAGCTGTTTTTT.

By frequency in the sample, this clonotype is medium-sized. The V gene is TRBV5-6, the J gene TRBJ2-2; 8 positions agree with TRBD1. This CDR3 contains 14 residues. Looked up from germline, CDR1 is SGHDT and CDR2 is YYEEEE. Germline trimming cut 4 bases from V and 3 bases from J; bases unmatched to any gene: 2. The CDR3 protein is CASSGQGYTGELFF. The CDR3 bases are TGTGCCAGCAGCGGACAGGGTTACACCGGGGAGCTGTTTTTT.